The 25 T cell receptor beta chains below come from one sample, sequenced in a study of glioma-infiltrating T cells after dendritic cell vaccination (TCRdb year 2016). The library was produced with the immunoSEQ multiplex PCR assay. In TCRdb, the immuneACCESS table is reduced to in-frame sequences with V and J assigned. These tables do not hold every clone; where another copy was compared, an unresolved V gene accounts for under half, and the others remain unexplained. The sample table holds about 3,700 clones, of which 85% to 95% were seen once. The top ten constitute around 6% of the sample. The sample consisted of blood, taken before dendritic cell vaccination. These TCRs come from a human donor with glioblastoma.

This rearrangement joins TRBV2 to TRBJ1-1, with a possible D match to TRBD1 (5 bases). From germline, CDR1 is SNHLY and CDR2 FYNNEI. This CDR3 has 16 residues. V lost 11 bases to trimming and J lost 0 bases, with 22 bases between them. In DNA, the CDR3 is TGTGCCTCCATGGTGTTACAGGCGCTGATGAACACTGAAGCTTTCTTT. Amino acids: CASMVLQALMNTEAFF.

The chain employs TRBV5-1 and TRBJ1-1, with 7 bases matching TRBD1. The J segment lost 0 bases and the V segment lost 0 bases, leaving 2 bases of the junction unmatched. The germline V gene has CDR1 SGHRS and CDR2 YFSETQ. CDR3 size: 15 residues. CDR3 sequence (DNA): TGCGCCAGCAGCTTGGAGGGACAGATGAACACTGAAGCTTTCTTT. Its translation: CASSLEGQMNTEAFF.

The chain carries TRBV6-6 and TRBJ2-3; 8 nucleotides line up with TRBD2. Germline V CDR1 and CDR2: MNHNY, SVGAGI (reference sequence). Losses at the gene ends were 6 bases for V and 1 base for J; bases not matched to a gene: 6. There are 15 residues in the CDR3. The chain's CDR3 is CASSRGAGGTDTQYF. The CDR3 region has the DNA TGTGCCAGCAGCCGGGGAGCGGGAGGCACAGATACGCAGTATTTT.

The chain carries TRBV15 and TRBJ2-3, with 8 bases fitting TRBD2. The ends lost 5 bases at V and 2 bases at J; junction bases unmatched: 18. The CDR3 has 19 amino acids. Germline CDR1 reads LNHNV; CDR2 reads YYDKDF (reference sequence). Here the CDR3 reads CATSHRAGRGLAVTDTQYF. In DNA form, the CDR3 reads TGTGCCACCAGCCATCGGGCAGGGAGAGGACTAGCCGTCACAGATACGCAGTATTTT. Looking up the rest from reference TRBV15 and TRBJ2-3 gives the full variable domain: DAMVIQNPRYQVTQFGKPVTLSCSQTLNHNVMYWYQQKSSQAPKLLFHYYDKDFNNEADTPDNFQSRRPNTSFCFLDIRSPGLGDTAMYLCATSHRAGRGLAVTDTQYFGPGTRLTVL.

J is TRBJ2-3 and V is TRBV9; 8 nucleotides align to TRBD1. The CDR3 is 15 residues long. Germline V gene data show CDR1 as SGDLS and CDR2 as YYNGEE. Losses at the gene ends were 4 bases for V and 3 bases for J; bases not matched to a gene: 7. CDR3 residues: CASSPRTGPTDTQYF. The CDR3 DNA is TGTGCCAGCAGCCCCCGGACAGGGCCTACAGATACGCAGTATTTT. Full variable domain (remainder filled in from reference TRBV9 and TRBJ2-3): DSGVTQTPKHLITATGQRVTLRCSPRSGDLSVYWYQQSLDQGLQFLIQYYNGEERAKGNILERFSAQQFPDLHSELNLSSLELGDSALYFCASSPRTGPTDTQYFGPGTRLTVL.

The V gene is TRBV7-9, the J gene TRBJ1-1; D ambiguous. The V gene lost 6 bases and the J gene lost 7 bases, with 9 bases spanning the gap. This CDR3 contains 11 residues. CDR1 SEHNR and CDR2 FQNEAQ come from the germline V gene (reference sequence). In nucleotides, the CDR3 is TGTGCCAGCAGTCAGACACGTGAAGCTTTCTTT. Protein sequence: CASSQTREAFF.

This clone was counted only a few times. The genes are TRBV10-3 and TRBJ1-1; D remains ambiguous. CDR1 is ENHRY, CDR2 SYGVKD, per germline. The length of the CDR3 is 12 residues. Trimming removed 2 bases from V and 7 bases from J, with 8 bases in between. The DNA of the CDR3 is TGTGCCATCAGTGAGGCTCGGGATGAAGCTTTCTTT. Its protein product is CAISEARDEAFF.

The J gene is TRBJ2-7, the V gene TRBV5-1; 9 bases fit TRBD1. Unmatched junction bases numbered 7, after V lost 0 bases and J lost 3 bases. The CDR3 sequence is 16 residues long. Germline loops: CDR1 SGHRS, CDR2 YFSETQ. The CDR3 protein is CASSLGGRTGVYEQYF. CDR3 nucleotide sequence: TGCGCCAGCAGCTTGGGTGGTCGGACAGGGGTCTACGAGCAGTACTTC.

The CDR3 spells CASSLPSGGLYNEQFF. The CDR3 DNA follows: TGTGCCAGCAGTTTACCAAGCGGGGGACTTTATAATGAGCAGTTCTTC. The chain uses TRBV27 and TRBJ2-1, with 8 bases fitting TRBD2. Trimming at V came to 2 bases and at J to 7 bases, leaving 10 bases not matched to a gene. Germline V CDR1 and CDR2: MNHEY, SMNVEV (reference sequence). The CDR3 is 16 residues long.

The chain is built from TRBV28 and TRBJ1-2; tentative D call: TRBD1 (6 bases). Germline lookup yields CDR1 MDHEN and CDR2 SYDVKM. This CDR3 contains 13 residues. The V and J ends lost 7 bases and 8 bases respectively, with 17 bases between them. CDR3 in DNA: TGTGCCAGCATGGGACACCGGGGTTACGGCTACACCTTC. This translates into CASMGHRGYGYTF.

The chain employs TRBV5-6 and TRBJ1-5; D might be TRBD1 (6 bases). The CDR3 totals 17 residues. Germline V gene data show CDR1 as SGHDT and CDR2 as YYEEEE. V gave up 3 bases and J gave up 1 base, with 17 bases separating them. DNA of the CDR3: TGTGCCAGCAGCTCGGGGCAGGGGTCCCGGAGCAATCAGCCCCAGCATTTT. It is translated as CASSSGQGSRSNQPQHF.

The chain carries TRBV6-5 and TRBJ2-2; 10 bases map to TRBD2. Germline V lookup: CDR1 MNHEY, CDR2 SVGAGI. Trimming removed 2 bases from V and 5 bases from J; junction bases left unmatched: 2. The length of the CDR3 is 15 residues. The CDR3 here is CASSYEREGTGELFF. CDR3 DNA sequence: TGTGCCAGCAGTTACGAGCGGGAGGGTACCGGGGAGCTGTTTTTT.

The chain employs TRBV16 and TRBJ2-1, with D tentatively TRBD2 (6 bases). The V end lost 4 bases, the J end lost 9 bases, and 16 bases lay between the germline ends. The CDR3 totals 14 residues. Per the germline V gene, CDR1 is KGHSY and CDR2 is FQNENV. CDR3 region: CASSPPLVGGEQFF. Here the CDR3 DNA reads TGTGCCAGCAGCCCCCCACTAGTCGGGGGTGAGCAGTTCTTC.

The chain couples TRBV19 to TRBJ2-1, with a weak D call TRBD1 (6 bases). The CDR3 covers 13 residues. CDR1 and CDR2 (germline): LNHDA, SQIVND (reference sequence). The germline V and J ends were trimmed by 5 bases and 5 bases, with 10 bases remaining between them. CDR3 residues: CASSLNRDNEQFF. Written as DNA, the CDR3 is TGTGCCAGTAGTCTCAACAGGGACAATGAGCAGTTCTTC.

The chain combines TRBV15 with TRBJ2-4, with D tentatively TRBD1 (6 bases). The ends were cut back, 3 bases at V and 5 bases at J, with 14 bases in the middle. The CDR3 runs to 15 residues. Per the germline V gene, CDR1 is LNHNV and CDR2 is YYDKDF (reference sequence). CDR3 sequence: CATSSVQPGENIQYF. CDR3 nucleotides: TGTGCCACCAGCAGCGTACAGCCAGGGGAAAACATTCAGTACTTC.

The chain is built from TRBV11-2 and TRBJ1-1; D ambiguous. The germline gives CDR1 SGHAT, CDR2 FQNNGV. CDR3 length equals 14 residues. V lost 3 bases and J 1 base, leaving 9 bases between the germline ends. The CDR3 is CASSFGVPNTEAFF. The CDR3 DNA sequence: TGTGCCAGCAGCTTCGGGGTTCCGAACACTGAAGCTTTCTTT.

The rearrangement joins TRBV4-2 to TRBJ2-6; no firm D call. The germline CDR1 and CDR2 sequences are LGHNA and YNFKEQ. The CDR3 spans 12 residues. V dropped 8 bases and J dropped 2 bases, with 4 bases sitting between them. CDR3 sequence: CASGTGANVLTF. The CDR3 DNA is TGTGCCAGCGGCACTGGGGCCAACGTCCTGACTTTC.

CDR3 sequence reads: CASSWAGVQETQYF. In DNA form, the CDR3 reads TGTGCCAGCAGTTGGGCGGGAGTTCAAGAGACCCAGTACTTC. V gene TRBV28 combines with J gene TRBJ2-5, with 7 positions matching TRBD2. The CDR3 is made up of 14 amino acids. V shed 4 bases and J 2 bases; nucleotides not matched to a gene: 4. Germline CDR1 is MDHEN and CDR2 is SYDVKM.

This chain connects TRBV5-4 to TRBJ2-1; 7 bases are shared with TRBD2. This CDR3 region has 14 residues. Germline V gene sequence: CDR1 SGHNT, CDR2 YYREEE (reference sequence). Unmatched junction bases numbered 4, after V lost 4 bases and J lost 3 bases. CDR3 in DNA: TGTGCCAGCAGCGCGGGGGAGTACTACAATGAGCAGTTCTTC. It translates to CASSAGEYYNEQFF. Full variable domain (outside the CDR3, taken from reference TRBV5-4 and TRBJ2-1): ETGVTQSPTHLIKTRGQQVTLRCSSQSGHNTVSWYQQALGQGPQFIFQYYREEENGRGNFPPRFSGLQFPNYSSELNVNALELDDSALYLCASSAGEYYNEQFFGPGTRLTVL.

CDR3 region: CASGTGRGEQFF. CDR3 nucleotides: TGTGCCAGCGGTACAGGGAGGGGTGAGCAGTTCTTC. V and J are TRBV14 and TRBJ2-1, with D possibly TRBD2 on 7 matching bases. Germline assignment: CDR1 SGHDN and CDR2 FVKESK. V dropped 8 bases and J dropped 9 bases, with 14 bases sitting between them. This CDR3 is built from 12 residues.

This rearrangement joins TRBV7-3 to TRBJ2-3; no firm D call. CDR3 length: 13 residues. Trimming took 2 bases from V and 10 from J, leaving 13 bases between them. The germline CDR1 and CDR2 sequences are SGHTA and FQGTGA. CDR3 nucleotides: TGTGCCAGCAGCTTAGGTGTCAGTGAGGCGCAGTATTTT. Residues: CASSLGVSEAQYF. The full variable domain, in which reference TRBV7-3 and TRBJ2-3 provide the parts outside the CDR3, is GAGVSQTPSNKVTEKGKYVELRCDPISGHTALYWYRQSLGQGPEFLIYFQGTGAADDSGLPNDRFFAVRPEGSVSTLKIQRTERGDSAVYLCASSLGVSEAQYFGPGTRLTVL.

This chain links TRBV5-1 with TRBJ2-5; 9 bases agree with TRBD2. Trimming cost V 0 bases and J 5 bases; bases outside gene matches: 5. The length of the CDR3 is 15 residues. The V gene's germline CDR1 is SGHRS and CDR2 YFSETQ. The CDR3 coding sequence is TGCGCCAGCAGCTTGGGGAGCGGGAGGACGGAGACCCAGTACTTC. It yields the protein CASSLGSGRTETQYF. The full variable domain, rest sourced from reference TRBV5-1 and TRBJ2-5, is KAGVTQTPRYLIKTRGQQVTLSCSPISGHRSVSWYQQTPGQGLQFLFEYFSETQRNKGNFPGRFSGRQFSNSRSEMNVSTLELGDSALYLCASSLGSGRTETQYFGPGTRLLVL.

The chain employs TRBV19 and TRBJ1-2; 7 nucleotides align to TRBD1. The germline CDR1 and CDR2 sequences are LNHDA and SQIVND (reference sequence). The V gene end was trimmed by 8 bases and the J gene end by 0 bases; junction bases not matched to a gene: 9. CDR3 length: 15 residues. The CDR3 sequence: CASRLGQLANYGYTF. CDR3 nucleotides: TGTGCCAGTCGGTTGGGACAGCTAGCTAACTATGGCTACACCTTC.

This rearrangement joins TRBV7-2 to TRBJ1-3, with 10 bases identical to TRBD1. Germline CDR1 is SGHTA and CDR2 is FQGNSA. V trimming: 5 bases; J trimming: 3 bases; junction bases outside the gene matches: 10. The CDR3 runs 17 residues. CDR3 nucleotides: TGTGCCAGCAGCCAAAATTCGGACAGGGGGATTGGAAACACCATATATTTT. Residues: CASSQNSDRGIGNTIYF.

The chain has TRBV30 and TRBJ2-7, with 11 bases lining up with TRBD2. Germline loops: CDR1 GTSNPN, CDR2 SVGIG (reference sequence). The CDR3 extends over 14 amino acids. Germline trimming cut 4 bases from V and 2 bases from J; bases unmatched to any gene: 4. CDR3 protein: CAWKTSGATYEQYF. CDR3 in DNA: TGTGCCTGGAAGACTAGCGGGGCCACCTACGAGCAGTACTTC.